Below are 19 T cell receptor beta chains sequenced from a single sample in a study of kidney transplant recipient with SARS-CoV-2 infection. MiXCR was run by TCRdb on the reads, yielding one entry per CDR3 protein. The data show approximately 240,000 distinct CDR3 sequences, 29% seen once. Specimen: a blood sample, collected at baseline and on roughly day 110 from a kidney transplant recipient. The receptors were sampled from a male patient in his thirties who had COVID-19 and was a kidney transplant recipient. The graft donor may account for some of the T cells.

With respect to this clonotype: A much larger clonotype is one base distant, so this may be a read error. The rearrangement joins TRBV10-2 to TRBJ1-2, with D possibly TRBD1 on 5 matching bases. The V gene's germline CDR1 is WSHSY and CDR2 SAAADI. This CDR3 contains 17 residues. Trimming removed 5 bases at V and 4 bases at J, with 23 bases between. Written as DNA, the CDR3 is TGCGCCAGCAGTTACAGGTGCGCTTCTAGAAAGACCTATGGCTACACCTTC. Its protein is CASSYRCASRKTYGYTF.

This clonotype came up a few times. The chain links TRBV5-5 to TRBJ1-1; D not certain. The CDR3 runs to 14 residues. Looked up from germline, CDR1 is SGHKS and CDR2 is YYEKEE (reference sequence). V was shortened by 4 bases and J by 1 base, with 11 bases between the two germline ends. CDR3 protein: CASSLRVANTEAFF. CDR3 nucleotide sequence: TGTGCCAGCAGCCTGAGAGTAGCGAACACTGAAGCTTTCTTT.

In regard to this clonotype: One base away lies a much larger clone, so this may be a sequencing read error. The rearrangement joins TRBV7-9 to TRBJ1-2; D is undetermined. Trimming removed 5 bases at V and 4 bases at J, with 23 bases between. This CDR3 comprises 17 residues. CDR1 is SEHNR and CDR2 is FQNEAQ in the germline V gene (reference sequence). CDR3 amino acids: CASSSDEYHGKSYGYTF. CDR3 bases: TGTGCCAGCAGCAGCGATGAATACCATGGAAAGTCCTATGGCTACACCTTC.

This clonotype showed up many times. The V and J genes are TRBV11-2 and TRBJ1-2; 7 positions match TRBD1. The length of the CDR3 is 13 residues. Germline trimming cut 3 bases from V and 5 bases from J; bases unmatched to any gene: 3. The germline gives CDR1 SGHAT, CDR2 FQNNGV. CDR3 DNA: TGTGCCAGCAGCTTGGGGGACAGTTATGGCTACACCTTC. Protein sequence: CASSLGDSYGYTF.

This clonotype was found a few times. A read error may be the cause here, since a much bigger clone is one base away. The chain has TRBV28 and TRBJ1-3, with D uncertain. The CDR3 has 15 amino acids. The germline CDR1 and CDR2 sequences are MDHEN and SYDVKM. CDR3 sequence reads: CASAEPPTSGNTVYF. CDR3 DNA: TGTGCCAGCGCCGAGCCGCCGACCTCTGGAAACACCGTATATTTT.

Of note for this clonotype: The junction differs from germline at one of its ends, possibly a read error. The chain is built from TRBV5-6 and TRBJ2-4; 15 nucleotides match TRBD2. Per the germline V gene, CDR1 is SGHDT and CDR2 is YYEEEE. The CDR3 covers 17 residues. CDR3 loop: CASSPGLAGGGGNTQYF. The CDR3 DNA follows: TGTGCCAGCAGCCCGGGACTAGCGGGAGGTGGGGGAAACACTCAGTACTTC.

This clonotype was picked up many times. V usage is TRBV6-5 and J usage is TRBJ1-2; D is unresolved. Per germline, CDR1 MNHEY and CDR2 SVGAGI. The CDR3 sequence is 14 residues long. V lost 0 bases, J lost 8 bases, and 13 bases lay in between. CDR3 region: CASSYSPTGGGYTF. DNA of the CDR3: TGTGCCAGCAGTTACTCTCCGACGGGAGGCGGCTACACCTTC.

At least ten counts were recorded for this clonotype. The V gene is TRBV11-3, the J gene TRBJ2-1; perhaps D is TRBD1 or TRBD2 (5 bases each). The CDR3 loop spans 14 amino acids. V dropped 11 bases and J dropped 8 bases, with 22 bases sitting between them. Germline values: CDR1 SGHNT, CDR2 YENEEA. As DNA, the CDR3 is TGTGCCTCCTCGGCTGGGGGAGACGTCGATGAGCAGTTCTTC. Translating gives CASSAGGDVDEQFF. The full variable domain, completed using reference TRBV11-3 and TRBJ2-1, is EAGVVQSPRYKIIEKKQPVAFWCNPISGHNTLYWYLQNLGQGPELLIRYENEEAVDDSQLPKDRFSAERLKGVDSTLKIQPAELGDSAVYLCASSAGGDVDEQFFGPGTRLTVL.

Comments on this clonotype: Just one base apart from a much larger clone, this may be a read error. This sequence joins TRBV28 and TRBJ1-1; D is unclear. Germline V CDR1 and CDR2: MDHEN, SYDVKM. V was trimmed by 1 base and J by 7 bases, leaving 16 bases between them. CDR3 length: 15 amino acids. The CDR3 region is CASSLYHVQNDEAFF. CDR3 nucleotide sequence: TGTGCCAGCAGTTTATATCACGTACAGAACGATGAAGCTTTCTTT.

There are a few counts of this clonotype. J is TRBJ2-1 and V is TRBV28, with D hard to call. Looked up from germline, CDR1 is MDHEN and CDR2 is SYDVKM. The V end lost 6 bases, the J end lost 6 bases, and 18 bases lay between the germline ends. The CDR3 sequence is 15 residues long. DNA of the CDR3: TGTGCCAGCAGCTCCGGTAGGTCTTTTGGCAATGAGCAGTTCTTC. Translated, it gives CASSSGRSFGNEQFF.

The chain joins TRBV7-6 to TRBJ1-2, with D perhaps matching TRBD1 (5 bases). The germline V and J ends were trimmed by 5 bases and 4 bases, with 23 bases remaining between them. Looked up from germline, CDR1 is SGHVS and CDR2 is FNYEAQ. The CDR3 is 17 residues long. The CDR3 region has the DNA TGTGCCAGCAGCGGGACCCCTGAATCTCGAAGGACCTATGGCTACACCTTC. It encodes CASSGTPESRRTYGYTF.

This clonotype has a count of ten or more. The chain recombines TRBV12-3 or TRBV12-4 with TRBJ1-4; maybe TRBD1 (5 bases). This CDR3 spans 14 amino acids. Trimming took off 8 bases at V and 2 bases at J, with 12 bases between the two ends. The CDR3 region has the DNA TGTGCCAGCTCCCCAGGGATGACTAATGAAAAACTGTTTTTT. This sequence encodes CASSPGMTNEKLFF.

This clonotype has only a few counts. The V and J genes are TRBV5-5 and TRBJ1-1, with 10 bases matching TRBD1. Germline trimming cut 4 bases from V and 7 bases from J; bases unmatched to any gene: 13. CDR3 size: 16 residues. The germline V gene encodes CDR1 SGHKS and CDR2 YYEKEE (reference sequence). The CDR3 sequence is CASSGATGGFQGEAFF. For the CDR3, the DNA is TGTGCCAGCAGCGGAGCGACAGGGGGCTTTCAGGGTGAAGCTTTCTTT. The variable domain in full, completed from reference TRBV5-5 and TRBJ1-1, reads DAGVTQSPTHLIKTRGQQVTLRCSPISGHKSVSWYQQVLGQGPQFIFQYYEKEERGRGNFPDRFSARQFPNYSSELNVNALLLGDSALYLCASSGATGGFQGEAFFGQGTRLTVV.

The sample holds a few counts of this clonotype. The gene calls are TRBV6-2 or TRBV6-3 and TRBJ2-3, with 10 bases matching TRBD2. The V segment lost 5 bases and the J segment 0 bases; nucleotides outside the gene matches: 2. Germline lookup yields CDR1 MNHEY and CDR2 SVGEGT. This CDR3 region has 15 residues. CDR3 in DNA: TGTGCCAGCAGTACTAGCGGGGTTAGCACAGATACGCAGTATTTT. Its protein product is CASSTSGVSTDTQYF.

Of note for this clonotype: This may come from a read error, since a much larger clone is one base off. This CDR3 is CASSSVWGLGAFF. The CDR3 coding sequence is TGCGCCAGCAGCTCGGTTTGGGGCCTCGGAGCTTTCTTT. This chain connects TRBV5-1 to TRBJ1-1; possible D gene TRBD1, 5 bases. This CDR3 region has 13 residues. Germline V gene sequence: CDR1 SGHRS, CDR2 YFSETQ. Trimming pared 3 bases from V and 10 bases from J, leaving 16 bases between.

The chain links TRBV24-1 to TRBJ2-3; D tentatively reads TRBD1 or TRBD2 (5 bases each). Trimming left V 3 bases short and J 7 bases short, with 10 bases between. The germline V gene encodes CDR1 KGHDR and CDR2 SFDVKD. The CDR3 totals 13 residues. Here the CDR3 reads CATSDGDRHTQYF. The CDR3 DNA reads TGTGCCACCAGTGATGGGGACCGTCATACGCAGTATTTT.

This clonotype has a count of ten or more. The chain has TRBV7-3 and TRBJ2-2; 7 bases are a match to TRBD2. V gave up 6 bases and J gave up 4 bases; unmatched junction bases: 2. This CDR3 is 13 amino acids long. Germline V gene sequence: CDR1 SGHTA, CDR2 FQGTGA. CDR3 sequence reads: CASRPGGTGELFF. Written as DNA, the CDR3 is TGTGCCAGCAGACCGGGAGGCACCGGGGAGCTGTTTTTT.

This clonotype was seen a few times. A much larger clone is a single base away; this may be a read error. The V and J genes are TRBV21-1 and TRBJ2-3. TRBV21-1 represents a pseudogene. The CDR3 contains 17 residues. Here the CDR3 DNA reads TGTGCCAACAGGGATGGTGTAGCTACAGTCATGCAAGATACGCAGTATTTT. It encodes CANRDGVATVMQDTQYF.

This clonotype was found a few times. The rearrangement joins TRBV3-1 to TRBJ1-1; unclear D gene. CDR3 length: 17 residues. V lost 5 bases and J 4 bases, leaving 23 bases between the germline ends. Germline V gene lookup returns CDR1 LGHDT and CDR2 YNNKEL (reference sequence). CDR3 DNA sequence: TGTGCCAGCAGCATATGTTTTCCCATTTCAATTCGCACTGAAGCTTTCTTT. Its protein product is CASSICFPISIRTEAFF.